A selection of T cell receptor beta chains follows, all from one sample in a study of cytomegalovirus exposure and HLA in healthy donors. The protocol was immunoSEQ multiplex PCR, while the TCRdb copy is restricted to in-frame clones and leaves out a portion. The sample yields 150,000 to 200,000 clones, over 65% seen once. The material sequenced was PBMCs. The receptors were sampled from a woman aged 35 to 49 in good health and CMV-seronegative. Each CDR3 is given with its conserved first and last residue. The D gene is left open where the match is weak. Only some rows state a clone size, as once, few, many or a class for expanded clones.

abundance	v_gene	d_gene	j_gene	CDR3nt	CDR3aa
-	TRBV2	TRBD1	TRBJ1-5	TGTGCCAGCACTTCAGGGGGGTATCAGCCCCAGCATTTT	CASTSGGYQPQHF
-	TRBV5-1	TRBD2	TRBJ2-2	TGCGCCAGCAGCTTGGGACTAGCGGGGGGGCGCACCGGGGAGCTGTTTTTT	CASSLGLAGGRTGELFF
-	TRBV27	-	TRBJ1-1	TGTGCCAGCAGTTTATCGGGCAGCACGACTGAAGCTTTCTTT	CASSLSGSTTEAFF
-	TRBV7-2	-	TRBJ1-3	TGTGCCAGCAGCGCCTCCTACCAGGGGACTGGAAACACCATATATTTT	CASSASYQGTGNTIYF
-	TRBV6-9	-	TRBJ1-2	TGTGCCAGCAGCCCCCCGGGAGGGGGGGTTGTTTCTAACTATGGCTACACCTTC	CASSPPGGGVVSNYGYTF
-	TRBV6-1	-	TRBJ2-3	TGTGCCAGCAGTTTTCGGACAGGCACAGATACGCAGTATTTT	CASSFRTGTDTQYF
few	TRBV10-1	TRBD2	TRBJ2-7	TGCGCCAGCTCCCTAGCGGGGACCTACGAGCAGTACTTC	CASSLAGTYEQYF
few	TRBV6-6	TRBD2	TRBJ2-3	TGTGCCAGCAGTCAGCGGGACGTTACAGATACGCAGTATTTT	CASSQRDVTDTQYF
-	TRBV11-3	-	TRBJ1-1	TGTGCCAGCAGCCGCGGCTGGAACACTGAAGCTTTCTTT	CASSRGWNTEAFF
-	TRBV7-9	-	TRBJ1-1	TGTGCCAGCAGCTTAGACAGGGCTACTGAAGCTTTCTTT	CASSLDRATEAFF
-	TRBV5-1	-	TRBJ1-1	TGCGCCAGCAGCTTGATCACTGAAAACACTGAAGCTTTCTTT	CASSLITENTEAFF
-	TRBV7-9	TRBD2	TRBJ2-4	TGTGCCAGCAGCTTAGCGGGGACTAGCGGGGGCCTAGTCAAAAACATTCAGTACTTC	CASSLAGTSGGLVKNIQYF
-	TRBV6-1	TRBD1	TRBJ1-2	TGTGCCAGCAGTGAACAACAGGGGGCAGGCTATGGCTACACCTTC	CASSEQQGAGYGYTF
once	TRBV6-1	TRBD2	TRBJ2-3	TGTGCCAACGGCCTAGCGGGGGGTACAGATACGCAGTATTTT	CANGLAGGTDTQYF
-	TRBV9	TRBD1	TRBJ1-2	TGTGCCAGCAGTGGGACAGGGGGGAACTATGGCTACACCTTC	CASSGTGGNYGYTF
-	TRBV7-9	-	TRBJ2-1	TGTGCCAGCAGCTCCCCGTACTTAACCTTCTCCAATGAGCAGTTCTTC	CASSSPYLTFSNEQFF
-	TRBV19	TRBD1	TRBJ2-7	TGTGCCAGTAGGAAAACAGGGGTGGTCGAGCAGTACTTC	CASRKTGVVEQYF
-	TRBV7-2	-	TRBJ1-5	TGTGCCAGCAGCCCAGGACAGTATACTAATCAGCCCCAGCATTTT	CASSPGQYTNQPQHF
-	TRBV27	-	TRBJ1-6	TGTGCCAGCAGTCAGATTCTCCCTAATTCACCCCTCCACTTT	CASSQILPNSPLHF
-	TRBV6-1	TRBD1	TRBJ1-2	TGTGCCAGCAGTGGGGTACCGACAGGGAAAAATATTAGGTATGGCTACACCTTC	CASSGVPTGKNIRYGYTF
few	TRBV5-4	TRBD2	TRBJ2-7	TGTGCCAGCAGCGTAGCATCTAGCGGGGTATTCTACGAGCAGTACTTC	CASSVASSGVFYEQYF
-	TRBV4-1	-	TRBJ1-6	TGCGCCAGCAGCCAAGTGGGGGCGACCTCGATTTATAATTCACCCCTCCACTTT	CASSQVGATSIYNSPLHF
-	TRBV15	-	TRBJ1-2	TGTGCCACCAGCAGAGTTCAGTCTTCTTATGGCTACACCTTC	CATSRVQSSYGYTF
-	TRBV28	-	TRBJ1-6	TGTGCCAGCAGTGCTTACACGTATGGAGGTTCACCCCTCCACTTT	CASSAYTYGGSPLHF
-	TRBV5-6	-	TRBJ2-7	TGTGCCAGCAGCACGGGGACTTTAAAACCCTCCTACGAGCAGTACTTC	CASSTGTLKPSYEQYF
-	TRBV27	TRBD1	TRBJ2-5	TGTGCCAGCAGTAGGGGACAGGGGTTTGTACTGGAGACCCAGTACTTC	CASSRGQGFVLETQYF
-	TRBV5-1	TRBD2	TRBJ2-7	TGCGCCAGCAGCTTGGGGGCGGGGGTGTACTCCTACGAGCAGTACTTC	CASSLGAGVYSYEQYF
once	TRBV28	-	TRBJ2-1	TGTGCCAGCAACAGGTACGGCACCACCCGTAACAATGAGCAGTTCTTC	CASNRYGTTRNNEQFF
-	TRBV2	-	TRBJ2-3	TGTGCCACCAGACGGGAAAGCACAGATACGCAGTATTTT	CATRRESTDTQYF
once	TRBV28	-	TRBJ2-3	TGTGCCAGCAGAGAGGGGACTAGCACAGATACGCAGTATTTT	CASREGTSTDTQYF
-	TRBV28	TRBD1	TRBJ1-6	TGTGCCAGCAGTTTATTGGGGACAGGAGATGTATTTGGTTCACCCCTCCACTTT	CASSLLGTGDVFGSPLHF
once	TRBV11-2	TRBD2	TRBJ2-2	TGTGCCAGCAGCGGGAATCGCCTACTAGCGGGGGGGAGGACCGGGGAGCTGTTTTTT	CASSGNRLLAGGRTGELFF
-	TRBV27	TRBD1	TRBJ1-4	TGTGCCAGCCGAGGGGGCCTGGCTAATGAAAAACTGTTTTTT	CASRGGLANEKLFF
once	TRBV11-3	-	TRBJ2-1	TGTGCCAGCAGCTTGCCCCCCAGTGATGAGCAGTTCTTC	CASSLPPSDEQFF
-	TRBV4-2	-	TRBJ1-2	TGTGCCAGCAGCCAAGATCTTAGGGGAAAGAATGGCTACACCTTC	CASSQDLRGKNGYTF
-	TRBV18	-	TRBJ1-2	TGTGCCAGCTCACCCGTGGACAGCAACCCTAACTATGGCTACACCTTC	CASSPVDSNPNYGYTF
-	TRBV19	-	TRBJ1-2	TGTGCCAGTAGTATCTCTCCGGACTATGGCTACACCTTC	CASSISPDYGYTF
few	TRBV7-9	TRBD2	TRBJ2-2	TGTGCCAGCAGCCTAAGATTAGCGGGGGGCCTTCCGAACACCGGGGAGCTGTTTTTT	CASSLRLAGGLPNTGELFF
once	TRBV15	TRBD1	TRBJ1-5	TGTGCCACCAGCAGAGATCCAGGGGGCGGCCAGCCCCAGCATTTT	CATSRDPGGGQPQHF
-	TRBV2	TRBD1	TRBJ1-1	TGTGCCAGCAGTTTGACAGGGGAATGGAGCATGAACACTGAAGCTTTCTTT	CASSLTGEWSMNTEAFF
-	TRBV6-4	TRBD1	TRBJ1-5	TGTGCCAGCAGCCCTCGACAGGGGAGCAATCAGCCCCAGCATTTT	CASSPRQGSNQPQHF
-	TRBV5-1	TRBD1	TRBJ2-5	TGCGCCAGCAGCTTGGATCCGGGACAGGGGGCCGAGACCCAGTACTTC	CASSLDPGQGAETQYF
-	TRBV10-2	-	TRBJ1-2	TGCGCCAGCAGTGGGGCAGCTCGGGCCCAGCGGGGCTACACCTTC	CASSGAARAQRGYTF
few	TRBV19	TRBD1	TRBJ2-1	TGTGCCAGTAGTCGACAGGGGGCCTTCAATGAGCAGTTCTTC	CASSRQGAFNEQFF
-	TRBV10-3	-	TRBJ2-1	TGTGCCATCAGTGAGGAGGGAGACAATGAGCAGTTCTTC	CAISEEGDNEQFF
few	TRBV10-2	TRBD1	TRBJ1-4	TGCGCCACAAGGGAGACAGGGGAACTGTTTTTT	CATRETGELFF
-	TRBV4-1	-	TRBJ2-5	TGCGCCAGCAGCCAAGACCGGGTCGCACAAGAGACCCAGTACTTC	CASSQDRVAQETQYF
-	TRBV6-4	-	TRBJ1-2	TGTGCCAGCAGTGACGGGGCGCCAGAACGAGGCTACACCTTC	CASSDGAPERGYTF
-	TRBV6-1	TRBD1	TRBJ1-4	TGTGCCAGCAGAGGGGGCTCTGAAAAACTGTTTTTT	CASRGGSEKLFF
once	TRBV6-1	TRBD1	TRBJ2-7	TGTGCCAGCAGTGAGATGACAGGGGGGAACGAGCAGTACTTC	CASSEMTGGNEQYF
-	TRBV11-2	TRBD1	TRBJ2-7	TGTGCCAGCAGCACCTCGGACAGGGGGTCCTACGAGCAGTACTTC	CASSTSDRGSYEQYF
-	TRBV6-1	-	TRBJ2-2	TGTGCCAGCAGAGGGGTGACAGTCCCCACCGGGGAGCTGTTTTTT	CASRGVTVPTGELFF
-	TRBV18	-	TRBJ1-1	TGTGCCAGCTCACGTACCGACACGAACACTGAAGCTTTCTTT	CASSRTDTNTEAFF
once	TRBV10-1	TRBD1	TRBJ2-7	TGCGCCAGCAGTGAGCCCGGACAGGGGCCGTTGTACGAGCAGTACTTC	CASSEPGQGPLYEQYF
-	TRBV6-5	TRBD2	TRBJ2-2	TGTGCCAGCAGGCGGGAGGGAGGCACCGGGGAGCTGTTTTTT	CASRREGGTGELFF